This T cell receptor beta chain was observed in a study of T cells after yellow fever vaccination. This clonotype was counted only a few times. Using its own MiXCR run on the 5' RACE reads, TCRdb lists one record per CDR3 protein. The sample carries around 610,000 distinct CDR3 sequences, roughly 12% recorded once. Germline V gene sequence: CDR1 SQVTM, CDR2 ANQGSEA. The germline V and J ends were trimmed by 4 bases and 7 bases, with 10 bases remaining between them. This CDR3 is built from 12 residues. This receptor was taken from a man aged 25 to 40 who received the YFV17D yellow fever vaccine. The sample here was PBMCs, taken on the day of the yellow fever booster vaccination. The chain couples TRBV29-1 to TRBJ2-2; unclear D gene. DNA for the CDR3: TGCAGCGTTGCGGCAGTCAGCGGGGAGCTGTTTTTT. Amino acid sequence: CSVAAVSGELFF.